Below are 9 T cell receptor beta chains sequenced from a single sample in a study of vaccination effects on CD4 cells after COVID-19. Antigen-specific CD4+ T cells expanded by the ViraFEST assay with viral peptide pools were then sequenced. Following 10 days of culture, CD4+ T cells were isolated. Participants were given two doses of BNT162b2 or mRNA-1273 vaccine. These receptors have no known antigen. TCRdb's table, derived via immunoSEQ multiplex PCR, lists solely in-frame clones and lacks some. The table includes 25,000 to 35,000 clones, around 82% detected once. The specimen comprised CD4+ T cells from PBMCs cultured with HCoV-NL63 spike peptides, sampled after COVID-19 vaccination. The origin of the receptors is a human donor who received a COVID-19 vaccine. Some clones in this sample may be carry-over from other donors' samples.

This clone was detected once. This chain links TRBV3-1 (or the pseudogene TRBV3-2) with TRBJ2-5; D ambiguous. V was shortened by 1 base and J by 5 bases, with 8 bases between the two germline ends. This CDR3 has 13 residues. CDR1 is LGHDT, CDR2 YNNKEL, per germline (reference sequence). The CDR3 DNA reads as TGTGCCAGCAGCCAAGTCAGAGCGGAGACCCAGTACTTC. It translates to CASSQVRAETQYF.

The chain carries TRBV18 and TRBJ1-2; the D is unclear. The germline V gene has CDR1 KGHSH and CDR2 LQKENI. The ends were cut back, 1 base at V and 6 bases at J, with 9 bases in the middle. This CDR3 contains 13 residues. The CDR3 spells CASSPLDGDGYTF. The CDR3 DNA reads as TGTGCCAGCTCACCACTTGACGGTGATGGCTACACCTTC.

V usage is TRBV5-1 and J usage is TRBJ2-5; D is possibly TRBD1 (5 bases). The CDR3 length is 13 residues. The V and J ends lost 3 bases and 5 bases respectively, with 11 bases between them. Germline CDR1 reads SGHRS; CDR2 reads YFSETQ. DNA of the CDR3: TGCGCCAGCAGCTCGGGTCCAGGGGAGACCCAGTACTTC. Its protein product is CASSSGPGETQYF.

CDR3: CASRLRQGGRSPLHF. CDR3 nucleotide sequence: TGTGCCAGCAGACTGAGACAGGGTGGTCGTTCACCCCTCCACTTT. The gene calls are TRBV6-5 and TRBJ1-6, with 7 positions matching TRBD1. Germline-derived CDR1 and CDR2 are MNHEY and SVGAGI. The J segment lost 9 bases and the V segment lost 6 bases, leaving 11 bases of the junction unmatched. The CDR3 covers 15 residues.

The chain combines TRBV2 with TRBJ2-3; TRBD2 matches 8 bases. The V segment lost 6 bases and the J segment 5 bases; nucleotides outside the gene matches: 13. The CDR3 is 16 residues long. CDR1 SNHLY and CDR2 FYNNEI come from the germline V gene. The CDR3 sequence is CASSDGGRGDLDTQYF. For the CDR3, the DNA is TGTGCCAGCAGCGACGGAGGGCGGGGGGACTTAGATACGCAGTATTTT. The whole variable domain, remainder taken from reference TRBV2 and TRBJ2-3, is EPEVTQTPSHQVTQMGQEVILRCVPISNHLYFYWYRQILGQKVEFLVSFYNNEISEKSEIFDDQFSVERPDGSNFTLKIRSTKLEDSAMYFCASSDGGRGDLDTQYFGPGTRLTVL.

In this sample, this clone turned up once. This chain uses TRBV6-5 with TRBJ1-2; 10 bases fit TRBD1. Germline CDR1 MNHEY, CDR2 SVGAGI. J lost 3 bases, V lost 2 bases, and 3 bases had no gene match. This CDR3 region has 15 residues. The CDR3 DNA sequence: TGTGCCAGCAGTTACCGACAGGGGGCTTACTATGGCTACACCTTC. Translating it yields CASSYRQGAYYGYTF.

This clone has only one observation. This chain uses TRBV6-2 or TRBV6-3 with TRBJ2-5; 10 bases fit TRBD1. The CDR3 sequence is 17 residues long. The V gene's germline CDR1 is MNHEY and CDR2 SVGEGT. After removal of 1 base from V and 0 bases from J, the junction contained 5 bases not matched to a gene. The CDR3 sequence is CASSYYLGTGDQETQYF. The CDR3 nucleotides read TGTGCCAGCAGTTACTATTTAGGGACAGGGGACCAAGAGACCCAGTACTTC.

CDR3 coding DNA: TGTGCCAGCTCACCGTCGACAGGCTACACCTTC. Translated, it gives CASSPSTGYTF. The V call is TRBV18, the J call TRBJ1-2; D ambiguous. CDR1 is KGHSH, CDR2 LQKENI, per germline. V lost 3 bases, J lost 8 bases, and 7 bases lay in between. There are 11 residues in the CDR3.

The chain combines TRBV30 with TRBJ1-2; D not resolved. CDR1 GTSNPN and CDR2 SVGIG come from the germline V gene (reference sequence). The CDR3 loop spans 14 amino acids. Trimming removed 4 bases from V and 5 bases from J, with 17 bases in between. The CDR3 DNA reads TGTGCCTGGACCCAGGACCTAACTGGTTATGGCTACACCTTC. It is translated as CAWTQDLTGYGYTF.